The 14 T cell receptor beta chains below all came from one sample that was sequenced in a study of blood T cells in healthy people across ages. Then a second PCR, running about 6 to 12 cycles, was carried out with a sample-barcoded 5' primer and a J-beta primer mix. TCRdb reprocessed the 5' RACE reads via MiXCR and lists one record per CDR3 protein. The table includes approximately 1,000,000 distinct CDR3 sequences, over 35% detected once. The source material was blood. The receptors here all came from a woman aged 55-69 years in good health.

The chain is built from TRBV19 and TRBJ1-2; a weak D match, TRBD1 (6 bases). From germline, CDR1 is LNHDA and CDR2 SQIVND (reference sequence). The CDR3 spans 13 residues. V was shortened by 5 bases and J by 7 bases, with 14 bases between the two germline ends. Here the CDR3 DNA reads TGTGCCAGTAGTCCGCAGGGGTTTGTTGGCTACACCTTC. Translation gives CASSPQGFVGYTF.

The chain links TRBV20-1 to TRBJ1-5; TRBD1 matches 11 bases. In germline, CDR1 is DFQATT, CDR2 SNEGSKA (reference sequence). This CDR3 spans 14 amino acids. V trimming: 6 bases; J trimming: 3 bases; junction bases outside the gene matches: 4. CDR3 amino acids: CSARGQGVNQPQHF. Written as DNA, the CDR3 is TGCAGTGCCCGGGGACAGGGGGTCAATCAGCCCCAGCATTTT.

The J gene is TRBJ2-7, the V gene TRBV29-1; TRBD1 matches 8 bases. The CDR3 totals 15 residues. V shed 4 bases and J 3 bases; nucleotides not matched to a gene: 11. Per the germline V gene, CDR1 is SQVTM and CDR2 is ANQGSEA. As DNA, the CDR3 is TGCAGCGTTGCTGTCACAGGGGGTTACGGCTACGAGCAGTACTTC. Translating gives CSVAVTGGYGYEQYF.

This clonotype was found once. This chain uses TRBV5-5 with TRBJ2-1, with 9 nucleotides matching TRBD1. The length of the CDR3 is 15 residues. The J segment lost 6 bases and the V segment lost 6 bases, leaving 10 bases of the junction unmatched. Per the germline V gene, CDR1 is SGHKS and CDR2 is YYEKEE (reference sequence). The CDR3 DNA reads as TGTGCCAGCACCCTTCGTGGGACAGGGCTCAATGAGCAGTTCTTC. Encoded protein: CASTLRGTGLNEQFF.

Turning to this clonotype: A much larger clone sits a single nucleotide away, making a read error possible. This chain uses TRBV5-1 with TRBJ2-5; perhaps TRBD1 as D (6 bases). Germline V gene data show CDR1 as SGHRS and CDR2 as YFSETQ. Trimming left V 2 bases short and J 5 bases short, with 13 bases between. The CDR3 contains 14 residues. The CDR3 protein is CASSFQGSVETQYF. The CDR3 nucleotides are TGCGCCAGCAGCTTCCAGGGGAGTGTGGAGACCCAGTACTTC.

The chain recombines TRBV12-3 or TRBV12-4 with TRBJ2-3, with 9 bases that match TRBD2. Unmatched junction bases numbered 5, after V lost 4 bases and J lost 3 bases. CDR3 length equals 15 residues. The CDR3 region is CASSSTSGGTDTQYF. Here the CDR3 DNA reads TGTGCCAGCAGTTCGACTAGCGGTGGGACAGATACGCAGTATTTT.

This clonotype was counted only a few times. V and J are TRBV29-1 and TRBJ2-1; unclear D gene. Germline V gene lookup returns CDR1 SQVTM and CDR2 ANQGSEA. Trimming removed 1 base at V and 6 bases at J, with 13 bases between. The CDR3 consists of 14 residues. The CDR3 here is CSVEAVSFPNEQFF. The CDR3 DNA is TGCAGCGTTGAAGCGGTCAGCTTCCCCAATGAGCAGTTCTTC.

This clonotype was detected a few times. J is TRBJ2-7 and V is TRBV13, with TRBD2 identical over 12 bases. This CDR3 has 15 amino acids. The V gene end was trimmed by 5 bases and the J gene end by 3 bases; junction bases not matched to a gene: 5. Germline values: CDR1 PRHDT, CDR2 FYEKMQ (reference sequence). Here the CDR3 DNA reads TGTGCCAGCAGCCCCGGACTAGCGGGATACTACGAGCAGTACTTC. Translated: CASSPGLAGYYEQYF.

This rearrangement joins TRBV6-8 to TRBJ2-1, with 12 positions matching TRBD2. Germline lookup yields CDR1 MNHGY and CDR2 SAAAGT. Trimming removed 3 bases from V and 6 bases from J; junction bases left unmatched: 9. The CDR3 spans 17 residues. The CDR3 DNA reads as TGTGCCAGCAGTTATCGACTAGCGGGAGTCACATCCAATGAGCAGTTCTTC. Translated: CASSYRLAGVTSNEQFF.

This clonotype occurred a few times. The chain combines TRBV5-5 with TRBJ2-4; 10 bases match TRBD2. V was clipped by 4 bases and J by 3 bases; unmatched bases: 10. CDR1 is SGHKS, CDR2 YYEKEE, per germline (reference sequence). The CDR3 has 17 amino acids. In DNA, the CDR3 is TGTGCCAGCAGCCCCGGGTGGGCTAGCGGGGGCAAAAACATTCAGTACTTC. Its protein product is CASSPGWASGGKNIQYF.

V is TRBV20-1 and J is TRBJ2-7; no clear D gene. The length of the CDR3 is 13 residues. The V and J ends lost 6 bases and 2 bases respectively, with 14 bases between them. Germline CDR1 reads DFQATT; CDR2 reads SNEGSKA (reference sequence). CDR3 in DNA: TGCAGTGCCCTTTTCGGCGGAGCCTACGAGCAGTACTTC. Translation: CSALFGGAYEQYF.

V gene TRBV20-1 combines with J gene TRBJ2-3; 15 bases are a match to TRBD2. The germline V gene has CDR1 DFQATT and CDR2 SNEGSKA (reference sequence). V lost 0 bases to trimming and J lost 1 base; unmatched junction nucleotides: 8. The CDR3 totals 19 residues. Here the CDR3 DNA reads TGCAGTGCTAGAGATCCCGGACTAGCGGGAGGGTTCCGCACAGATACGCAGTATTTT. Its protein is CSARDPGLAGGFRTDTQYF.

J is TRBJ2-7 and V is TRBV20-1; D is unresolved. The CDR3 totals 13 residues. Germline V gene sequence: CDR1 DFQATT, CDR2 SNEGSKA (reference sequence). Trimming took 5 bases from V and 5 from J, leaving 16 bases between them. Written as DNA, the CDR3 is TGCAGTGCTGCTGGAGCCGAGCGCCACGAGCAGTACTTC. Its translation is CSAAGAERHEQYF.

The chain recombines TRBV24-1 with TRBJ2-3; 7 positions match TRBD2. V was clipped by 4 bases and J by 0 bases; unmatched bases: 6. Germline-derived CDR1 and CDR2 are KGHDR and SFDVKD. The CDR3 loop spans 16 amino acids. CDR3 sequence (DNA): TGTGCCACCAGTGACCCGGGAGGTACTAGCACAGATACGCAGTATTTT. Its protein is CATSDPGGTSTDTQYF.